This is a list of T cell receptor beta chains from one sample in a study of blood T cell repertoires in COVID-19. Here immunoSEQ multiplex PCR was the method, and the copy in TCRdb shows in-frame clones only, minus some. The sample has about 380,000 clones, 70% to 90% seen once; the top ten hold 1.2%. The specimen sequenced was PBMCs or T cells enriched from blood (not recorded which). Receptors were obtained from a woman between 18 and 30 years old who had recovered from COVID-19. CDR3s include the opening cysteine and the closing phenylalanine or tryptophan.

TRBJ1-2 TRBV4-1 CASSQPTGGLYGYTF
TRBJ2-5 TRBV5-1 CASHEWGAQETQYF
TRBJ2-3 TRBV3-1/TRBV3-2 CASSQDPFSTDTQYF
TRBJ1-2 TRBV4-2 CASSQTGTGYGYTF
TRBJ2-1 TRBV7-8 CASSLTGGGSLHEQFF
TRBJ2-1 TRBV7-2 CASSSRRTGVANEQFF
TRBJ2-7 TRBV7-3 CASSLLAGPYEQYF
TRBJ2-2 TRBV5-1 CASSTRQATNTGELFF
TRBJ1-4 TRBV19 CASSIDRGFEKLFF
TRBJ2-3 TRBV5-1 CASSPMTGDTDTQYF
TRBJ1-1 TRBV11-2 CASSLLAGMNTEAFF
TRBJ1-6 TRBV5-1 CASSLGGQGNNSPLHF
TRBJ1-2 TRBV28 CASSSSPTATYGYTF
TRBJ1-3 TRBV7-2 CASSPVTGGAGNTIYF
TRBJ2-7 TRBV2 CANRDYEQYF
TRBJ2-6 TRBV30 CAVEGIGANVLTF
TRBJ2-6 TRBV6-1 CASSGDGGSGANVLTF
TRBJ1-4 TRBV6-1 CASSERTGRNEKLFF
TRBJ1-3 TRBV5-1 CASSFGEVTGNTIYF
TRBJ2-5 TRBV7-9 CASSPLLGVFQETQYF
TRBJ1-2 TRBV6-1 CASSEIEEGLTNGYTF
TRBJ2-7 TRBV5-6 CASSLEGRGPGTQYF
TRBJ1-3 TRBV9 CASSVDGFSGNTIYF
TRBJ2-2 TRBV30 CAWQLAGSTGELFF